This passage covers 28 T cell receptor beta chains from one sample sequenced in a study of blood T cells in healthy people across ages. Next came a second PCR, run for about 6 to 12 cycles, which used a sample-barcoded 5' primer along with a J-beta primer mix. TCRdb recomputed calls from the 5' RACE reads with MiXCR, one row per CDR3 protein. The table has about 680,000 distinct CDR3 sequences, about 52% seen once. The sequencing sample was made of blood. These receptors all stem from a woman aged 60-75 years in good health.

The chain employs TRBV7-9 and TRBJ2-1; 8 bases map to TRBD2. There are 15 residues in the CDR3. V lost 3 bases, J lost 7 bases, and 8 bases stayed unmatched. Germline V gives CDR1 SEHNR, CDR2 FQNEAQ (reference sequence). The CDR3 region is CASSFGSGRMNEQFF. The CDR3 DNA sequence: TGTGCCAGCAGCTTTGGGAGCGGGAGAATGAATGAGCAGTTCTTC.

The chain carries TRBV27 and TRBJ2-4; a weak D match, TRBD2 (6 bases). The DNA end is a closer match to TRBJ2-7, so the J assignment may be wrong. The CDR3 consists of 15 residues. Germline assignment: CDR1 MNHEY and CDR2 SMNVEV (reference sequence). CDR3 amino acids: CASSPRRAGPCEQYF. CDR3 in DNA: TGTGCCAGCAGTCCGCGACGAGCGGGCCCCTGCGAGCAGTACTTC.

J is TRBJ2-7 and V is TRBV6-5; 9 bases agree with TRBD2. The V gene end was trimmed by 6 bases and the J gene end by 6 bases; junction bases not matched to a gene: 9. CDR3 length: 14 residues. Germline V CDR1 and CDR2: MNHEY, SVGAGI. The CDR3 is CASRPRLAAAEQYF. The CDR3 DNA follows: TGTGCCAGCAGGCCCCGACTAGCGGCCGCCGAGCAGTACTTC.

The V gene is TRBV24-1, the J gene TRBJ2-5; D unresolved. V was pared by 7 bases and J by 13 bases, with 24 bases between. Germline lookup yields CDR1 KGHDR and CDR2 SFDVKD. The CDR3 runs to 14 residues. The CDR3 DNA is TGTGCCACCAGCGACATCTGCTTTCTCGACAAGGGGTACTTC. Amino acid sequence: CATSDICFLDKGYF.

The V call is TRBV20-1, the J call TRBJ2-1; maybe TRBD1 (5 bases). The CDR3 has 13 amino acids. CDR1 is DFQATT and CDR2 is SNEGSKA in the germline V gene (reference sequence). Between the trimmed V and J ends, which lost 6 bases and 2 bases, there was a span of 11 bases. CDR3 sequence reads: CSAGHDAYNEQFF. The CDR3 bases are TGCAGTGCCGGACACGATGCCTACAATGAGCAGTTCTTC.

The gene calls are TRBV10-3 and TRBJ2-1, with 7 bases lining up with TRBD2. J was trimmed by 2 bases and V by 4 bases; bases with no gene match: 8. The CDR3 totals 16 residues. Germline CDR1 and CDR2: ENHRY and SYGVKD. This CDR3 reads CAISGVAGGTYNEQFF. DNA for the CDR3: TGTGCCATCAGTGGTGTAGCGGGCGGGACCTACAATGAGCAGTTCTTC.

The chain recombines TRBV3-1 with TRBJ2-1; 7 nucleotides align to TRBD2. V was pared by 0 bases and J by 7 bases, with 12 bases of the junction left unmatched. There are 17 residues in the CDR3. The germline CDR1 and CDR2 sequences are LGHDT and YNNKEL (reference sequence). Written as DNA, the CDR3 is TGTGCCAGCAGCCAAGATTTGGGGGGAGGGCCAGTTAATGAGCAGTTCTTC. Translation: CASSQDLGGGPVNEQFF.

This chain joins TRBV12-3 or TRBV12-4 and TRBJ2-3; 7 positions match TRBD1. This CDR3 has 15 amino acids. Trimming at V came to 3 bases and at J to 9 bases, leaving 12 bases not matched to a gene. CDR3 sequence (DNA): TGTGCCAGCAGTTTTATCTCAGGGGGTGGATCGACGCAGTATTTT. Protein sequence: CASSFISGGGSTQYF.

This chain joins TRBV6-6 and TRBJ1-3; a weak D match, TRBD1 (5 bases). From germline, CDR1 is MNHNY and CDR2 SVGAGI (reference sequence). The CDR3 length is 15 residues. The V end was cut by 8 bases, the J end by 4 bases, with 18 bases between. The CDR3: CASLPRDSGGNTIYF. Here the CDR3 DNA reads TGTGCCAGCTTACCGAGGGACTCCGGGGGAAACACCATATATTTT.

The genes are TRBV4-2 and TRBJ2-7; D perhaps matches TRBD1 (6 bases). The germline V gene has CDR1 LGHNA and CDR2 YNFKEQ. Trimming shortened V by 1 base and J by 2 bases, and 9 bases separated the two germline ends. There are 14 residues in the CDR3. This CDR3 is CASSQGTVTYEQYF. DNA of the CDR3: TGTGCCAGCAGCCAAGGGACAGTGACCTACGAGCAGTACTTC.

The V call is TRBV20-1, the J call TRBJ2-4; D gene unclear. V shed 6 bases and J shed 0 bases, with 12 bases lying between them. This CDR3 contains 14 residues. CDR1 DFQATT and CDR2 SNEGSKA come from the germline V gene (reference sequence). CDR3 loop: CSAPSSRAKNIQYF. CDR3 bases: TGCAGTGCCCCAAGCTCCCGAGCCAAAAACATTCAGTACTTC.

Only one count was recorded for this clonotype. One junction end disagrees with the germline gene, perhaps due to a read error. The rearrangement joins TRBV20-1 to TRBJ2-2; tentative D call: TRBD1 (5 bases). The CDR3 runs 14 residues. Germline CDR1 is DFQATT and CDR2 is SNEGSKA (reference sequence). CDR3 region: CSARYRQNTRELFF. CDR3 bases: TGCAGTGCTAGATACAGGCAGAACACCAGGGAGCTGTTTTTT.

This clonotype turned up a few times. The gene calls are TRBV7-3 and TRBJ2-7, with D possibly matching TRBD1 (6 bases). The V and J ends lost 5 bases and 6 bases respectively, with 14 bases between them. This CDR3 spans 13 amino acids. Germline-derived CDR1 and CDR2 are SGHTA and FQGTGA. The CDR3 reads CASSLHEQGEQYF. The CDR3 bases are TGTGCCAGCAGCCTCCATGAACAGGGCGAGCAGTACTTC.

This clonotype has more than one count but fewer than ten. The rearrangement joins TRBV28 to TRBJ1-1; 7 positions match TRBD1. The CDR3 extends over 15 amino acids. Germline-derived CDR1 and CDR2 are MDHEN and SYDVKM. After removal of 4 bases from V and 0 bases from J, the junction contained 5 bases not matched to a gene. This CDR3 is CASSSYRGLNTEAFF. DNA of the CDR3: TGTGCCAGCAGTTCTTACAGGGGACTGAACACTGAAGCTTTCTTT.

This chain links TRBV7-9 with TRBJ2-1; the match to TRBD1 covers 7 bases. The closer fit of TRBJ2-7 to the DNA end suggests the J call may be wrong. This CDR3 has 16 residues. CDR1 and CDR2 (germline): SEHNR, FQNEAQ (reference sequence). The CDR3 nucleotides read TGTGCCAGCAGACTCGACAGGGTAAGCTCCTACAATGAGCAGTACTTC. Protein: CASRLDRVSSYNEQYF.

A note on this clonotype: The conserved closing phenylalanine or tryptophan is absent in this CDR3, likely reflecting a read error. V gene TRBV7-3 combines with J gene TRBJ2-1; TRBD2 matches at 8 bases. The V and J ends lost 1 base and 4 bases, in that order; junction bases with no gene match: 6. Germline CDR1 and CDR2: SGHTA and FQGTGA. The CDR3 totals 16 residues. CDR3: CASSLRTSKGYNEQFI. CDR3 DNA: TGTGCCAGCAGCTTAAGGACTAGCAAGGGATACAATGAGCAGTTCATC.

This clonotype was seen a few times. V gene TRBV7-2 combines with J gene TRBJ2-3; D might be TRBD1 (6 bases). Germline lookup yields CDR1 SGHTA and CDR2 FQGNSA. CDR3 size: 15 residues. Trimming cost V 1 base and J 5 bases, with 13 bases left between them. The CDR3 region has the DNA TGTGCCAGCAGCTTAGGGGACAAAGGGATAGATACGCAGTATTTT. It yields the protein CASSLGDKGIDTQYF.

The chain uses TRBV2 and TRBJ1-5, with a weak D call TRBD1 (5 bases). The CDR3 is made up of 13 amino acids. CDR1 is SNHLY, CDR2 FYNNEI, per germline. V shed 6 bases and J shed 7 bases, with 13 bases lying between them. The CDR3 coding sequence is TGTGCCAGCAGACCCGGACGGGGCCAGCCCCAGCATTTT. Encoded protein: CASRPGRGQPQHF. The full variable domain, with the rest looked up from reference TRBV2 and TRBJ1-5, is EPEVTQTPSHQVTQMGQEVILRCVPISNHLYFYWYRQILGQKVEFLVSFYNNEISEKSEIFDDQFSVERPDGSNFTLKIRSTKLEDSAMYFCASRPGRGQPQHFGDGTRLSIL.

The V call is TRBV29-1, the J call TRBJ2-5; 10 positions match TRBD2. Per the germline V gene, CDR1 is SQVTM and CDR2 is ANQGSEA. The CDR3 loop spans 14 amino acids. With 4 bases clipped from V and 2 bases from J, the junction kept 4 bases outside the gene matches. Here the CDR3 reads CSVGVSGGQETQYF. CDR3 DNA: TGCAGCGTTGGTGTTAGCGGGGGGCAAGAGACCCAGTACTTC.

This clonotype was found many times. The CDR3 nucleotides are TGTGCCAGCAGTGCCCAAGGGGCGGAGACCCAGTACTTC. Translated: CASSAQGAETQYF. This chain links TRBV12-3 or TRBV12-4 with TRBJ2-5, with D possibly TRBD1 on 5 matching bases. This CDR3 is 13 amino acids long. Deletions cut 5 bases from V and 5 bases from J, with 12 bases between.

The V and J genes are TRBV5-6 and TRBJ2-3; D is uncertain. Germline lookup yields CDR1 SGHDT and CDR2 YYEEEE. This CDR3 has 16 amino acids. V was trimmed by 10 bases and J by 0 bases, leaving 21 bases between them. The CDR3 DNA sequence: TGTGCCTTTATCGGGTCCCACACACAGAGCACAGATACGCAGTATTTT. Amino acid sequence: CAFIGSHTQSTDTQYF.

The chain is built from TRBV5-4 and TRBJ2-3; TRBD2 aligns across 8 bases. With V trimmed by 5 bases and J by 3 bases, 5 bases remained unmatched. Looked up from germline, CDR1 is SGHNT and CDR2 is YYREEE (reference sequence). This CDR3 has 14 residues. The CDR3, as DNA: TGTGCCAGCAGGAGCGGGAGTGGGACAGATACGCAGTATTTT. Its translation: CASRSGSGTDTQYF.

The rearrangement joins TRBV20-1 to TRBJ2-5; D possibly matches TRBD1 or TRBD2 (5 bases each). The DNA end lines up better with TRBJ2-7; the J call may be wrong. The CDR3 is 13 amino acids. CDR1 and CDR2 (germline): DFQATT, SNEGSKA (reference sequence). The CDR3 here is CSASGTSDYEQYF. CDR3 in DNA: TGCAGTGCTTCCGGGACCAGTGACTACGAGCAGTACTTC.

This clonotype was seen once. The chain uses TRBV25-1 and TRBJ1-2; D is possibly TRBD1 (6 bases). Germline-derived CDR1 and CDR2 are MGHDK and SYGVNS. Trimming took off 2 bases at V and 8 bases at J, with 24 bases between the two ends. This CDR3 is built from 17 residues. The CDR3 bases are TGTGCCAGCAGTGAAAGGGTAATCAAAGACAGGACCAGAGGCTACACCTTC. Its translation is CASSERVIKDRTRGYTF.

There are a few counts of this clonotype. The V gene is TRBV28, the J gene TRBJ2-7; D uncertain. The CDR3 is 14 amino acids. V was shortened by 3 bases and J by 2 bases, with 11 bases between the two germline ends. The germline CDR1 and CDR2 sequences are MDHEN and SYDVKM. Written as DNA, the CDR3 is TGTGCCAGCAGTTTCCGAAGCCCGCCCTACGAGCAGTACTTC. Its translation: CASSFRSPPYEQYF.

The V and J genes are TRBV29-1 and TRBJ1-2; no firm D call. CDR3 length: 15 residues. CDR1 is SQVTM, CDR2 ANQGSEA, per germline. V lost 4 bases and J 8 bases, leaving 23 bases between the germline ends. CDR3 in amino acids: CSVVLRSRLIDGYTF. The CDR3 DNA reads TGCAGCGTTGTTTTACGGTCCCGGTTGATTGACGGCTACACCTTC. Full variable domain (outside the CDR3, taken from reference TRBV29-1 and TRBJ1-2): SAVISQKPSRDICQRGTSLTIQCQVDSQVTMMFWYRQQPGQSLTLIATANQGSEATYESGFVIDKFPISRPNLTFSTLTVSNMSPEDSSIYLCSVVLRSRLIDGYTFGSGTRLTVV.

This sequence joins TRBV19 and TRBJ2-4, with 7 bases matching TRBD2. The last part of the DNA fits TRBJ2-5 better; the J call may be wrong. In germline, CDR1 is LNHDA, CDR2 SQIVND (reference sequence). CDR3 length: 16 residues. The CDR3 sequence is CASSIPSGVGEETQYF. In DNA form, the CDR3 reads TGTGCCAGTAGTATCCCAAGCGGGGTCGGAGAAGAGACCCAGTACTTC.

V and J are TRBV4-2 and TRBJ2-4, with 10 bases aligning to TRBD1. V shed 2 bases, J shed 2 bases, and the junction held 3 bases outside the gene matches. Germline CDR1 and CDR2: LGHNA and YNFKEQ. The CDR3 consists of 16 residues. CDR3 sequence (DNA): TGTGCCAGCAGCCAACGGGACAGGGGAACCAAAAACATTCAGTACTTC. Amino acid sequence: CASSQRDRGTKNIQYF.